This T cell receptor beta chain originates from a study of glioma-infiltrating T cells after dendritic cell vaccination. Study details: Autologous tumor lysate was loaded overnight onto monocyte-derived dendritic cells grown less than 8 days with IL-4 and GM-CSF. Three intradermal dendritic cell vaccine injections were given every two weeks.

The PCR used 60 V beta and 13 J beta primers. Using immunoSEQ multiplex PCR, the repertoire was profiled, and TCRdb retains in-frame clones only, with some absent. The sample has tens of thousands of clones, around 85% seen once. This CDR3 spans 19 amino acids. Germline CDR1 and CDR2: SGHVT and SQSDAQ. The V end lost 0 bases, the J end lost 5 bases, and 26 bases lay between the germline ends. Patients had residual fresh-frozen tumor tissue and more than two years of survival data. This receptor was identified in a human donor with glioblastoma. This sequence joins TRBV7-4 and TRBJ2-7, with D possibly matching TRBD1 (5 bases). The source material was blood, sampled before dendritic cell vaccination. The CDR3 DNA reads TGTGCCAGCAGCTTAGCTTGGGGTCTGGGGCAGGTGCATCTTAACGAGCAGTACTTC. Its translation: CASSLAWGLGQVHLNEQYF.